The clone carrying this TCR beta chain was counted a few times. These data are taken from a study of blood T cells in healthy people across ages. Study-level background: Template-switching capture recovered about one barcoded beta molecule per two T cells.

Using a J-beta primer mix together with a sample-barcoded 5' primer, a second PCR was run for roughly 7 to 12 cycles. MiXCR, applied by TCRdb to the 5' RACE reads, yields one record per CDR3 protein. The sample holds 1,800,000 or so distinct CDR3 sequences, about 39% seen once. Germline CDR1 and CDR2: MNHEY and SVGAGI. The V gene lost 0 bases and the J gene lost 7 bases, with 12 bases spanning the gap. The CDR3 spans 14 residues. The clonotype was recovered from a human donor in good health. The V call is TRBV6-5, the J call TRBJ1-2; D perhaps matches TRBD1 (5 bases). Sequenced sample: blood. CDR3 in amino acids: CASSYSPRGGGYTF. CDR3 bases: TGTGCCAGCAGTTACTCGCCCCGCGGGGGTGGCTACACCTTC.